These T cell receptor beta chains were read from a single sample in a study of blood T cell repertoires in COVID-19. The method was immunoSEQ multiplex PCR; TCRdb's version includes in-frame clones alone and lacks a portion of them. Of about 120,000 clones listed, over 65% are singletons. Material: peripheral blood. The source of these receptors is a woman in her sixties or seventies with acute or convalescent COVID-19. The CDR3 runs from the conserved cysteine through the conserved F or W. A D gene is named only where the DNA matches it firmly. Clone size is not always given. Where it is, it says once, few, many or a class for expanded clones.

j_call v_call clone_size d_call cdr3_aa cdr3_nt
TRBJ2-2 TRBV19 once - CASSIRRIRTGELFF TGTGCCAGTAGTATCCGGCGGATTAGGACCGGGGAGCTGTTTTTT
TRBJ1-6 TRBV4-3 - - CASSQVGLLSSPLHF TGCGCCAGCAGCCAAGTGGGCCTGTTATCCTCACCCCTCCACTTT
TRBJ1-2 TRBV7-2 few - CASSYRDNHGYTF TGTGCCAGCAGCTATCGGGACAATCATGGCTACACCTTC
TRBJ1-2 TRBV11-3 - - CASSHRRAGRGYTF TGTGCCAGCAGCCACCGGCGGGCAGGCCGGGGCTACACCTTC
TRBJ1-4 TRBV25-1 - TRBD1 CASSIPGGGEKLFF TGTGCCAGCAGTATCCCAGGGGGCGGCGAAAAACTGTTTTTT
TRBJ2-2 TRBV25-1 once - CASSVETNTGELFF TGTGCCAGCAGTGTGGAGACGAACACCGGGGAGCTGTTTTTT
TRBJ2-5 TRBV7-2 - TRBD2 CASSLYPAGVGETQYF TGTGCCAGCAGCTTATATCCAGCGGGGGTCGGGGAGACCCAGTACTTC
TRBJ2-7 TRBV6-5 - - CASSTDRYEQYF TGTGCCAGCAGCACTGACAGATACGAGCAGTACTTC
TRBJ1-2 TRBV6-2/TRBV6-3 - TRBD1 CANSYRKGTGEWFGGYTF TGTGCCAACAGTTACCGAAAGGGGACAGGGGAATGGTTTGGAGGCTACACCTTC
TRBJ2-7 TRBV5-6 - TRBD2 CASSPGLAPTYEQYF TGTGCCAGCAGCCCGGGACTAGCGCCAACCTACGAGCAGTACTTC
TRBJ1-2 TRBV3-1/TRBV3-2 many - CASSPELGGAYGYTF TGTGCCAGCAGCCCCGAGTTAGGGGGGGCCTATGGCTACACCTTC
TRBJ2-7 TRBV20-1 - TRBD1 CSASRTGQGFGEQYF TGCAGTGCTAGTCGGACCGGACAGGGATTTGGGGAGCAGTACTTC
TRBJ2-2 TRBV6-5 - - CASSQTGELFF TGTGCCAGCAGCCAAACCGGGGAGCTGTTTTTT
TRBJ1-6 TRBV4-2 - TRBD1 CASSLSGQGIGSPLHF TGTGCCAGCAGCCTATCAGGACAGGGCATAGGTTCACCCCTCCACTTT
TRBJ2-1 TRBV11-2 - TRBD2 CASSLRRGSSYNEQFF TGTGCCAGCAGCCTACGGCGGGGGAGCTCCTACAATGAGCAGTTCTTC
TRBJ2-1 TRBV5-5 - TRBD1 CASSTGTGGYNEQFF TGTGCCAGCAGCACCGGGACAGGGGGCTACAATGAGCAGTTCTTC
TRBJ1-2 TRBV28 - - CASSLKGGTYGYTF TGTGCCAGCAGTTTAAAAGGAGGTACCTATGGCTACACCTTC
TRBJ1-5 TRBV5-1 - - CASSLGSGSNQPQHF TGCGCCAGCAGCTTGGGAAGTGGCAGCAATCAGCCCCAGCATTTT
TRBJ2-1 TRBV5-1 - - CASSFTHSSYNEQFF TGCGCCAGCAGCTTCACCCACAGCTCCTACAATGAGCAGTTCTTC
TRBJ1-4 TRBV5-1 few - CASKGGGPLATNEKLFF TGCGCCAGCAAAGGGGGAGGGCCGCTGGCAACTAATGAAAAACTGTTTTTT